The 9 T cell receptor beta chains presented below share a single source sample, sequenced in a study of T cells in Graves' hyperthyroidism and ophthalmopathy (dated by TCRdb to the late 2010s). Library generation was performed with multiplex PCR. The reads were generated on an Illumina HiSeq 2000. The TCR beta CDR3 regions were amplified from RNA transcripts. The TCR CDR3 was subjected to a first round of RT-PCR using the HTBI primer set and the Qiagen OneStep RT-PCR kit. Using fastp trimming at Q25 and MiXCR clonotype assembly, TCRdb reanalyzed the public sequencing data and kept in-frame beta chains. Each record represents a unique CDR3 protein, reported with the most common genes and DNA among its rows. The sample table holds 500,000 or so distinct CDR3 sequences, of which roughly 18% were seen once. The top ten clonotypes cover 17% of the sample. Input material: blood. The receptors were sampled from a woman between 18 and 29 years old with Graves' ophthalmopathy.

This clonotype was seen at least ten times. The chain links TRBV11-2 to TRBJ2-3; the match to TRBD2 covers 13 bases. The ends lost 5 bases at V and 0 bases at J; junction bases unmatched: 11. The CDR3 extends over 19 amino acids. From germline, CDR1 is SGHAT and CDR2 FQNNGV. The CDR3 bases are TGTGCCAGCAGCGGCCGGACTAGCGGGGGAACGACTAGCACAGATACGCAGTATTTT. As protein: CASSGRTSGGTTSTDTQYF. Filled out from reference TRBV11-2 and TRBJ2-3, the complete variable domain reads EAGVAQSPRYKIIEKRQSVAFWCNPISGHATLYWYQQILGQGPKLLIQFQNNGVVDDSQLPKDRFSAERLKGVDSTLKIQPAKLEDSAVYLCASSGRTSGGTTSTDTQYFGPGTRLTVL.

This sequence joins TRBV28 and TRBJ1-2; D remains unclear. Germline V gene sequence: CDR1 MDHEN, CDR2 SYDVKM. The CDR3 consists of 17 residues. V gave up 6 bases and J gave up 4 bases, with 24 bases separating them. The CDR3 DNA follows: TGTGCCAGCAGCCATCATGTGGCAGAACCCCCTGGCTATGGCTACACCTTC. As protein: CASSHHVAEPPGYGYTF.

V and J are TRBV4-2 and TRBJ2-3; tentatively, D is TRBD1 or TRBD2 (5 bases each). The germline gives CDR1 LGHNA, CDR2 YNFKEQ. This CDR3 contains 17 residues. The V end lost 1 base, the J end lost 4 bases, and 18 bases lay between the germline ends. CDR3 nucleotides: TGTGCCAGCAGCCAAGTAGGGAGCCAAACACAGGCAGATACGCAGTATTTT. Amino acids: CASSQVGSQTQADTQYF.

This clonotype was seen more than once but under ten times. V is TRBV28 and J is TRBJ1-5; D call uncertain. The CDR3 loop spans 19 amino acids. From germline, CDR1 is MDHEN and CDR2 SYDVKM. Trimming took 5 bases from V and 0 from J, leaving 23 bases between them. CDR3 coding DNA: TGTGCCAGCAGTCCAACTCCAATCACCCAGCTTTATAGCAATCAGCCCCAGCATTTT. Translated: CASSPTPITQLYSNQPQHF.

This clonotype was observed many times. The chain recombines TRBV6-2 or TRBV6-3 with TRBJ2-3, with 9 nucleotides matching TRBD2. The CDR3 covers 16 residues. The V gene end was trimmed by 4 bases and the J gene end by 3 bases; junction bases not matched to a gene: 8. Germline V lookup: CDR1 MNHEY, CDR2 SVGEGT. The DNA of the CDR3 is TGTGCCAGCAGTTCTAGCGGGACTTCATTTACAGATACGCAGTATTTT. Amino acid sequence: CASSSSGTSFTDTQYF.

This chain uses TRBV29-1 with TRBJ2-7; the match to TRBD1 covers 8 bases. J lost 0 bases, V lost 7 bases, and 5 bases had no gene match. Looked up from germline, CDR1 is SQVTM and CDR2 is ANQGSEA. The CDR3 extends over 13 amino acids. CDR3 DNA sequence: TGCAGCGCCAGACAGGGGAACTCCTACGAGCAGTACTTC. It is translated as CSARQGNSYEQYF.

This clonotype was found many times. The CDR3 here is CASSELLARPNTEAFF. The CDR3 nucleotides are TGTGCCAGCAGTGAACTGTTAGCCAGGCCGAACACTGAAGCTTTCTTT. This chain uses TRBV6-1 with TRBJ1-1; D ambiguous. The germline V gene encodes CDR1 MNHNS and CDR2 SASEGT. Trimming stripped 2 bases from V and 1 base from J, with 14 bases between. CDR3 length: 16 amino acids.

This clonotype was recorded at least ten times. V gene TRBV9 combines with J gene TRBJ2-3; unclear D gene. Germline V gene lookup returns CDR1 SGDLS and CDR2 YYNGEE. The V gene lost 0 bases and the J gene lost 2 bases, with 4 bases spanning the gap. The CDR3 length is 13 residues. This chain's CDR3 is CASSVGDTDTQYF. Here the CDR3 DNA reads TGTGCCAGCAGCGTAGGGGACACAGATACGCAGTATTTT.

This clonotype was recorded at least ten times. This chain joins TRBV9 and TRBJ2-5; D uncertain. The CDR3 has 15 amino acids. Germline V gene lookup returns CDR1 SGDLS and CDR2 YYNGEE. Deletions cut 0 bases from V and 0 bases from J, with 9 bases between. The CDR3 protein is CASSVGHGYQETQYF. CDR3 nucleotide sequence: TGTGCCAGCAGCGTAGGCCATGGGTACCAAGAGACCCAGTACTTC.